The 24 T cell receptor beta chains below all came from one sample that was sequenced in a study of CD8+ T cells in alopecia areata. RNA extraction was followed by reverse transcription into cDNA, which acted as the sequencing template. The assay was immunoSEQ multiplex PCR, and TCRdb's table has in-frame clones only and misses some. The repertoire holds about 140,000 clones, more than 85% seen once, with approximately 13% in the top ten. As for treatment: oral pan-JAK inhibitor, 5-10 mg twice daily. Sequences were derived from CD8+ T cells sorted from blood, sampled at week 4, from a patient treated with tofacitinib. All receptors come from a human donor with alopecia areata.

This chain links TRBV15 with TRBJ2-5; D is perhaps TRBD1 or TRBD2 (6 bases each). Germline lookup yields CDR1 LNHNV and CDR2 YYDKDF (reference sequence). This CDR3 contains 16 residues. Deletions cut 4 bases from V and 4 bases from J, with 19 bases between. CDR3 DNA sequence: TGTGCCACCAGCACCGAGGGGGGCCCGTGGACAGAGACCCAGTACTTC. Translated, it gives CATSTEGGPWTETQYF.

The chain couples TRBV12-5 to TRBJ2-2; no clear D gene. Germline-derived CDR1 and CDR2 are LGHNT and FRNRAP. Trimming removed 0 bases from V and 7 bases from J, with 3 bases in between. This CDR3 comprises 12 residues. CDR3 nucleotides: TGTGCTAGTGGTTTGGTTGACGGGGAGCTGTTTTTT. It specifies CASGLVDGELFF. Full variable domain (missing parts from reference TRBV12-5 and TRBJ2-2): DARVTQTPRHKVTEMGQEVTMRCQPILGHNTVFWYRQTMMQGLELLAYFRNRAPLDDSGMPKDRFSAEMPDATLATLKIQPSEPRDSAVYFCASGLVDGELFFGEGSRLTVL.

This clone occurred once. Written as DNA, the CDR3 is TGTGCCAGCAGTTCAACAGGGGGTCGTGAAAAACTGTTTTTT. It specifies CASSSTGGREKLFF. The rearrangement links TRBV6-5 to TRBJ1-4; 8 bases align to TRBD1. The CDR3 is made up of 14 amino acids. Germline V gene sequence: CDR1 MNHEY, CDR2 SVGAGI. V shed 4 bases and J 7 bases; nucleotides not matched to a gene: 5.

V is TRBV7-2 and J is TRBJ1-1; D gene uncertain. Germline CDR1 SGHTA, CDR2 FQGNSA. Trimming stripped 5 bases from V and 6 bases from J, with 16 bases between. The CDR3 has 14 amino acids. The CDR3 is CASSPDLRWAEAFF. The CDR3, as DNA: TGTGCCAGCAGCCCCGATTTACGATGGGCTGAAGCTTTCTTT.

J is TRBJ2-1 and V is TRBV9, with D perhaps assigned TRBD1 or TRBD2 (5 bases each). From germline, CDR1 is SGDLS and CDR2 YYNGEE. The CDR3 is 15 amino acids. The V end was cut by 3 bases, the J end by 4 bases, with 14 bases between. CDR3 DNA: TGTGCCAGCAGCGGGTCGGGACGGGGTTACAATGAGCAGTTCTTC. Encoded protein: CASSGSGRGYNEQFF.

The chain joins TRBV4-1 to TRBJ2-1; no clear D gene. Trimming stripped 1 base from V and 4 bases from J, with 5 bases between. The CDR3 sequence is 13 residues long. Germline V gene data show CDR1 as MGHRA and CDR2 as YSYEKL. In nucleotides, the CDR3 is TGCGCCAGCAGCCAAGGACTGTACAATGAGCAGTTCTTC. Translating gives CASSQGLYNEQFF.

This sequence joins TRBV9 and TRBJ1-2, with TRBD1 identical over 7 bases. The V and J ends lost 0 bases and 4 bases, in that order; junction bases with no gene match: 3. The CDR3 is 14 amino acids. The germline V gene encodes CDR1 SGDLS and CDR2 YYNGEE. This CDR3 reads CASSVGTGAYGYTF. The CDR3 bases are TGTGCCAGCAGCGTAGGTACAGGGGCCTATGGCTACACCTTC.

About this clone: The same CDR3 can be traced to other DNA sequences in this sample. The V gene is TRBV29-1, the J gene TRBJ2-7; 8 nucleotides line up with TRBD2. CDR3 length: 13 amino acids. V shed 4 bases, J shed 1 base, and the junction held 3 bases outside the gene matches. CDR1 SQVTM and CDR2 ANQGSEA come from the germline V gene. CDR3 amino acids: CSVGLAGSYEQYF. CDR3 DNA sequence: TGCAGCGTTGGCCTAGCGGGTTCCTACGAGCAGTACTTC.

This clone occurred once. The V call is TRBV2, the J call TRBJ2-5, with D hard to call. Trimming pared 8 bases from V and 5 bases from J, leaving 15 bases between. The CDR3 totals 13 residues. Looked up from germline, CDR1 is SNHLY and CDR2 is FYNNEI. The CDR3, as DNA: TGTGCCAGCTACCCCGGGTTAGGGGAGACCCAGTACTTC. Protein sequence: CASYPGLGETQYF.

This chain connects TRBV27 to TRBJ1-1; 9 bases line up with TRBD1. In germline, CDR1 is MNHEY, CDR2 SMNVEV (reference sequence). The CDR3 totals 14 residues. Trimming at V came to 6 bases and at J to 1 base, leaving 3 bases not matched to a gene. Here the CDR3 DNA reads TGTGCCAGCAGCCCGACAGGGGGGAACACTGAAGCTTTCTTT. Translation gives CASSPTGGNTEAFF.

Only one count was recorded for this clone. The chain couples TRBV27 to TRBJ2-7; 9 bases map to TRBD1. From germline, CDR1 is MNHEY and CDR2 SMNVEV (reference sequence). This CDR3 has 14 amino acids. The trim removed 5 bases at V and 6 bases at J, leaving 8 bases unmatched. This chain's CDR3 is CASSHRDREGEQYF. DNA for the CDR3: TGTGCCAGCAGTCACCGGGACAGGGAGGGCGAGCAGTACTTC.

The CDR3 sequence: CASSPLWTGELFF. In nucleotides, the CDR3 is TGTGCCAGCAGTCCCCTTTGGACCGGGGAGCTGTTTTTT. The chain carries TRBV6-5 and TRBJ2-2, with unresolved D. The germline CDR1 and CDR2 sequences are MNHEY and SVGAGI. The CDR3 runs to 13 residues. Between the trimmed V and J ends, which lost 5 bases and 5 bases, there was a span of 9 bases.

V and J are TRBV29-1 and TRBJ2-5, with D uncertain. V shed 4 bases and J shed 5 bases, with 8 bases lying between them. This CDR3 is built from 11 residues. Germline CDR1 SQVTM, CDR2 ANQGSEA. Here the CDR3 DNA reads TGCAGCGTTGCCAGTAAGGAGACCCAGTACTTC. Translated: CSVASKETQYF. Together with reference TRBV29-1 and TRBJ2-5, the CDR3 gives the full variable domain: SAVISQKPSRDICQRGTSLTIQCQVDSQVTMMFWYRQQPGQSLTLIATANQGSEATYESGFVIDKFPISRPNLTFSTLTVSNMSPEDSSIYLCSVASKETQYFGPGTRLLVL.

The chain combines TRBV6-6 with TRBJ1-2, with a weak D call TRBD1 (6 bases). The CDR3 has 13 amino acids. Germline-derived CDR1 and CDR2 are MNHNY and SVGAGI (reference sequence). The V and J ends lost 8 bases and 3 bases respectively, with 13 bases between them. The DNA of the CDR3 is TGTGCCAGCGGTTTAGGACAGTACTATGGCTACACCTTC. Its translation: CASGLGQYYGYTF.

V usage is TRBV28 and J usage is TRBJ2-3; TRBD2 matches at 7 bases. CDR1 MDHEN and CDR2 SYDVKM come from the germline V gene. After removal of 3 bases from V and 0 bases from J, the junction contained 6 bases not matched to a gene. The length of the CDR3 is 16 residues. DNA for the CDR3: TGTGCCAGCAGTTTGGAATGGGGGGGGAGCACAGATACGCAGTATTTT. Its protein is CASSLEWGGSTDTQYF.

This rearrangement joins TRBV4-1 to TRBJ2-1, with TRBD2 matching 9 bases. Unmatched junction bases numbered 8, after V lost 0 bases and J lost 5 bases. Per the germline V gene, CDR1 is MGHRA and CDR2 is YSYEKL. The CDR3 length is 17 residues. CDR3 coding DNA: TGCGCCAGCAGCCAAGATGTGTCTAGCGGGAATGACAATGAGCAGTTCTTC. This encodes CASSQDVSSGNDNEQFF.

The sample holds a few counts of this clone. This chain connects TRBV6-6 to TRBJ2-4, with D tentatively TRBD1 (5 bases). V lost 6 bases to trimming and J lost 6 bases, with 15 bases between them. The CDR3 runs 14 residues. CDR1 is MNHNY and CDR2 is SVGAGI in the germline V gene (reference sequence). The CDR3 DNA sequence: TGTGCCAGCAGCACCACAGGTTCAGCAAACATTCAGTACTTC. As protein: CASSTTGSANIQYF.

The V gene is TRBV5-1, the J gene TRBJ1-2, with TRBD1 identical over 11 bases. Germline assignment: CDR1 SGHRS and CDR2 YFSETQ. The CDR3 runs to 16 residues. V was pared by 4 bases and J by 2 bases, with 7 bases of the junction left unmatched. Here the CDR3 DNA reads TGCGCCAGCAGCCCCGGTTGGACAGGGGGCAACTATGGCTACACCTTC. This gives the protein CASSPGWTGGNYGYTF.

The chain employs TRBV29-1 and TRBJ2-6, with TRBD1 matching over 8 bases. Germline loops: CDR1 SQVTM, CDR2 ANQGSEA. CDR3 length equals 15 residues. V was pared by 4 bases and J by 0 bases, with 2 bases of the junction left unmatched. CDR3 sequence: CSVGTGRSGANVLTF. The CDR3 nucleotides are TGCAGCGTTGGGACAGGGCGCTCTGGGGCCAACGTCCTGACTTTC.

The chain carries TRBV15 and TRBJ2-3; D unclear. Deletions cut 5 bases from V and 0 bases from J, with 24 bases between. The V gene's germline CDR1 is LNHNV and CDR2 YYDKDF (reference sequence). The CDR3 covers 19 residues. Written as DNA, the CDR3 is TGTGCCACCAGCCCCCATTTCCCGAGCCCGAATCCTAGCACAGATACGCAGTATTTT. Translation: CATSPHFPSPNPSTDTQYF. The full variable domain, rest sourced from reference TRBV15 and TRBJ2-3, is DAMVIQNPRYQVTQFGKPVTLSCSQTLNHNVMYWYQQKSSQAPKLLFHYYDKDFNNEADTPDNFQSRRPNTSFCFLDIRSPGLGDTAMYLCATSPHFPSPNPSTDTQYFGPGTRLTVL.

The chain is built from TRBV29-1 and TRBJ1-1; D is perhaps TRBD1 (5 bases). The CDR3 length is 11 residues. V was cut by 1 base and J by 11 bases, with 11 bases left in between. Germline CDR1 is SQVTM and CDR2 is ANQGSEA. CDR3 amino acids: CSVEGRDGAFF. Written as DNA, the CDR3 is TGCAGCGTTGAAGGTAGGGACGGGGCTTTCTTT.

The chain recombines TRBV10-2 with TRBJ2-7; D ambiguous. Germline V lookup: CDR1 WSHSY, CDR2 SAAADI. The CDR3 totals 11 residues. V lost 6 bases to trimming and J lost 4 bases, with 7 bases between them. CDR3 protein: CASSNGYEQYF. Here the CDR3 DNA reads TGCGCCAGCAGCAACGGTTACGAGCAGTACTTC.

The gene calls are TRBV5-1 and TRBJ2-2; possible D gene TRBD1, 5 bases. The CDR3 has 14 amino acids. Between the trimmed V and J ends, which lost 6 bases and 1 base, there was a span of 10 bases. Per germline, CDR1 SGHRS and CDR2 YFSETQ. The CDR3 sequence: CASMGLENTGELFF. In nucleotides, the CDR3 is TGCGCCAGCATGGGGCTAGAGAACACCGGGGAGCTGTTTTTT.

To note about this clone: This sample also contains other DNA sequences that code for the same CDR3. The DNA of the CDR3 is TGCGCCAGCAGCTTGGCTGGCGCGAACACTGAAGCTTTCTTT. This translates into CASSLAGANTEAFF. The rearrangement links TRBV5-1 to TRBJ1-1, with unresolved D. Per germline, CDR1 SGHRS and CDR2 YFSETQ. The length of the CDR3 is 14 residues. V lost 0 bases and J lost 1, with 7 bases in between.